This T cell receptor (beta chain) derives from a study of blood T cell repertoires in COVID-19. Original data processing: It was from reference gene primer amplification that nucleated cell counts were estimated. Generated by immunoSEQ multiplex PCR, the TCRdb table keeps only in-frame clones and is missing some. V and J calls plus clone size are reproduced from that table; the DNA served to infer D and trimming. The top ten hold about 7% of the sample, which has fewer than 200,000 clones, approximately 80% seen once. This CDR3 has 15 amino acids. V lost 1 base, J lost 7 bases, and 8 bases stayed unmatched. Germline loops: CDR1 MRHNA, CDR2 SNTAGT.

The sequence came from a human donor in a cohort sampled during active COVID-19. This chain joins TRBV6-4 and TRBJ1-2, with 8 bases lining up with TRBD1. Sequencing was performed on peripheral blood. The CDR3 spells CASSDFAGGTRGYTF. For the CDR3, the DNA is TGTGCCAGCAGTGACTTTGCAGGGGGCACACGTGGCTACACCTTC.